This TCR beta chain was documented in a study of T cell responses to AZD1222 COVID-19 vaccine. Generated by immunoSEQ multiplex PCR, the TCRdb table keeps only in-frame clones and is missing some. The sample holds about 200,000 clones, about 89% seen once. Points from the study as a whole: The peak T cell response came first, and repertoires were sampled only after it. Donors, mostly white British, included more females; clonal diversity was possibly underestimated. Per reports, nearly half of all spike-specific TCRs target regions that are unmutated in variants.

Of note for this clone: The antigen is unknown.

The CDR3 has 14 amino acids. Germline V gene lookup returns CDR1 SGDLS and CDR2 YYNGEE. Trimming took 0 bases from V and 7 from J, leaving 14 bases between them. Pooled together were second doses at about 4 or about 12 weeks. This sequence was found in an adult who received the AZD1222 COVID-19 vaccine. Sequencing used peripheral blood, obtained 28 days after the second AZD1222 dose. The V and J genes are TRBV9 and TRBJ2-7; unclear D gene. The CDR3 bases are TGTGCCAGCAGCGTAGATCCAGTTCCCTCAGAGCAGTACTTC. As protein: CASSVDPVPSEQYF.